The T cell receptor beta chain under discussion was sequenced for a study of T cells in Graves' hyperthyroidism and ophthalmopathy. The CDR3 regions of TCR beta were amplified from RNA transcripts. The TCR CDR3 first-round RT-PCR relied on the HTBI primer set. A single record per CDR3 protein comes from TCRdb applying MiXCR to the multiplex PCR reads. Among 390,000 or so distinct CDR3 sequences, 14% to 15% were seen once, and the ten largest hold about 13%. This CDR3 comprises 15 residues. Trimming pared 6 bases from V and 0 bases from J, leaving 15 bases between. Sequencing was carried out using blood. The rearrangement joins TRBV12-3 or TRBV12-4 to TRBJ2-7, with D perhaps matching TRBD2 (7 bases). The TCR sequence derives from a man younger than 30 with Graves' ophthalmopathy. The CDR3 DNA reads TGTGCCAGCAGCTGGCGGGGGCCGATCTCCTACGAGCAGTACTTC. This codes for CASSWRGPISYEQYF.